This TCR beta chain was observed in a study of T cells after yellow fever vaccination. Remarks on this clonotype: No antigen is known for it.

The study's findings and limits: The booster response re-showed most primary clones: approximately 95% CD4, about 89% CD8.

Using its own MiXCR run on the 5' RACE reads, TCRdb lists one record per CDR3 protein. The data contain 200,000 to 300,000 distinct CDR3 sequences, about 7.1% of them singletons. Germline V gene lookup returns CDR1 SGHVS and CDR2 FNYEAQ. The V gene lost 3 bases and the J gene lost 1 base, with 9 bases spanning the gap. The CDR3 covers 14 residues. The receptor's source is a man between 25 and 39 years old who received the YFV17D yellow fever vaccine. V gene TRBV7-6 combines with J gene TRBJ2-5, with D unresolved. This specimen was CD4+ T cells sorted from PBMCs, taken 15 days after the yellow fever booster vaccination. Here the CDR3 reads CASSFNGVQETQYF. DNA of the CDR3: TGTGCCAGCAGCTTCAACGGAGTCCAAGAGACCCAGTACTTC.